Presented here are 21 T cell receptor beta chains from one specimen sequenced in a study of T cell repertoires in cytomegalovirus infection. Using its own MiXCR run on the reads, TCRdb lists one record per CDR3 protein. The table shows approximately 97,000 distinct CDR3 sequences, with about 15% occurring only once. The sample was PBMCs. Receptors were obtained from a human donor in good health (CMV status not recorded). Some clones in this sample may be carry-over from other donors' samples.

This clonotype was counted at least ten times. The rearrangement links TRBV7-2 to TRBJ1-6; D is unresolved. Per germline, CDR1 SGHTA and CDR2 FQGNSA. The V end was cut by 2 bases, the J end by 13 bases, with 9 bases between. The CDR3 consists of 12 residues. The CDR3 coding sequence is TGTGCCAGCAGCTTACCTAACTTTCCCCTCCACTTT. Its translation is CASSLPNFPLHF.

The table lists this clonotype with many counts. The rearrangement joins TRBV5-4 to TRBJ2-5, with D possibly being TRBD2 (5 bases). This CDR3 is built from 12 residues. Germline V gene sequence: CDR1 SGHNT, CDR2 YYREEE (reference sequence). Trimming pared 5 bases from V and 0 bases from J, leaving 5 bases between. CDR3 sequence (DNA): TGTGCCAGCAGGAGGGACCAAGAGACCCAGTACTTC. It translates to CASRRDQETQYF.

This clonotype was seen a few times. The genes are TRBV3-1 and TRBJ1-1, with D unclear. CDR1 and CDR2 from the germline V gene are LGHDT and YNNKEL (reference sequence). The ends were cut back, 0 bases at V and 4 bases at J, with 6 bases in the middle. There are 13 residues in the CDR3. The CDR3 loop is CASSQDSITEAFF. The CDR3 DNA follows: TGTGCCAGCAGCCAAGATTCGATCACTGAAGCTTTCTTT.

This clonotype was picked up one time. The genes are TRBV7-4 and TRBJ1-2; tentatively, D is TRBD1 (6 bases). CDR1 and CDR2 (germline): SGHVT, SQSDAQ. Deletions cut 4 bases from V and 2 bases from J, with 11 bases between. CDR3 size: 14 residues. The CDR3: CASSSLQGNYGYTF. CDR3 bases: TGTGCCAGCAGCTCGTTACAGGGAAACTATGGCTACACCTTC.

This clonotype was counted many times. The V and J genes are TRBV7-9 and TRBJ2-4; 12 bases align to TRBD2. With V trimmed by 0 bases and J by 0 bases, 21 bases remained unmatched. Germline V gene sequence: CDR1 SEHNR, CDR2 FQNEAQ (reference sequence). This CDR3 region has 24 residues. Here the CDR3 DNA reads TGTGCCAGCAGCTTAGCGCCACAGGGACTAGCGGGCGCTCTCAACTTTGTAGCCAAAAACATTCAGTACTTC. Translating it yields CASSLAPQGLAGALNFVAKNIQYF.

This clonotype showed up just once. At one of its ends the junction is not consistent with the germline gene, which may arise from a read error. This rearrangement joins TRBV4-3 to TRBJ1-4; 7 nucleotides agree with TRBD1. CDR3 length: 17 residues. Germline V gene data show CDR1 as LGHNA and CDR2 as YSLEER. CDR3: CASSQDIATGRGEKLIF. The CDR3 DNA is TGCGCCAGCAGCCAAGATATCGCGACAGGGCGGGGTGAAAAACTGATTTTT.

This clonotype appeared a few times. The CDR3 reads CASSLPGGSGYNEQFF. The CDR3 bases are TGCGCCAGCAGCCTGCCCGGGGGGAGCGGTTACAATGAGCAGTTCTTC. The V call is TRBV4-1, the J call TRBJ2-1; 7 bases fit TRBD2. V was clipped by 4 bases and J by 4 bases; unmatched bases: 10. This CDR3 region has 16 residues. In germline, CDR1 is MGHRA, CDR2 YSYEKL.

This clonotype was observed at least ten times. The chain is built from TRBV7-2 and TRBJ2-3, with TRBD2 as a possible D gene (6 bases). Germline assignment: CDR1 SGHTA and CDR2 FQGNSA. Trimming removed 2 bases from V and 4 bases from J, with 10 bases in between. The CDR3 is 14 residues long. CDR3 sequence reads: CASSLLRGSDTQYF. The CDR3, as DNA: TGTGCCAGCAGCTTACTCCGGGGGTCAGATACGCAGTATTTT. Together with reference TRBV7-2 and TRBJ2-3, the CDR3 gives the full variable domain: GAGVSQSPSNKVTEKGKDVELRCDPISGHTALYWYRQSLGQGLEFLIYFQGNSAPDKSGLPSDRFSAERTGGSVSTLTIQRTQQEDSAVYLCASSLLRGSDTQYFGPGTRLTVL.

This clonotype was seen many times. The V and J genes are TRBV7-6 and TRBJ2-3; D not certain. The CDR3 totals 15 residues. The ends were cut back, 0 bases at V and 2 bases at J, with 9 bases in the middle. The germline gives CDR1 SGHVS, CDR2 FNYEAQ. CDR3: CASSLARPPTDTQYF. The CDR3 bases are TGTGCCAGCAGCTTAGCGCGACCTCCCACAGATACGCAGTATTTT.

Only a few counts were recorded for this clonotype. This sequence joins TRBV18 and TRBJ2-1; D perhaps matches TRBD1 (6 bases). This CDR3 contains 15 residues. With 8 bases removed from V and 6 bases from J, the gap between germline ends came to 20 bases. Germline CDR1 reads KGHSH; CDR2 reads LQKENI. CDR3 sequence: CASRNLIQGSNEQFF. Here the CDR3 DNA reads TGTGCCAGCCGGAACCTTATACAGGGATCCAATGAGCAGTTCTTC.

In regard to this clonotype: Just one base apart from a much larger clone, this may be a read error. This rearrangement joins TRBV7-8 to TRBJ2-3; D is undetermined. The germline V and J ends were trimmed by 1 base and 2 bases, with 13 bases remaining between them. The CDR3 has 16 residues. The V gene's germline CDR1 is SGHVS and CDR2 FQNEAQ. The CDR3: CASSLVSLPYTDTQYF. CDR3 bases: TGTGCCAGCAGCTTAGTATCCCTGCCCTACACAGATACGCAGTATTTT.

This clonotype showed up just a few times. The J gene is TRBJ2-1, the V gene TRBV7-9; 8 bases map to TRBD1. V was clipped by 1 base and J by 8 bases; unmatched bases: 4. The germline V gene has CDR1 SEHNR and CDR2 FQNEAQ (reference sequence). The CDR3 runs 14 residues. The CDR3 loop reads CASSLVWTGHEQFF. The CDR3 DNA reads as TGTGCCAGCAGCTTAGTGTGGACAGGGCATGAGCAGTTCTTC.

This clonotype turned up a few times. The rearrangement links TRBV19 to TRBJ1-5; D is ambiguous. V lost 0 bases and J 9 bases, leaving 12 bases between the germline ends. The CDR3 is made up of 14 amino acids. In germline, CDR1 is LNHDA, CDR2 SQIVND (reference sequence). CDR3 DNA sequence: TGTGCCAGTAGTATAGAAATTTCCGGGATGCCCCAGCATTTT. Amino acids: CASSIEISGMPQHF. The whole variable domain, filled in from reference TRBV19 and TRBJ1-5, reads DGGITQSPKYLFRKEGQNVTLSCEQNLNHDAMYWYRQDPGQGLRLIYYSQIVNDFQKGDIAEGYSVSREKKESFPLTVTSAQKNPTAFYLCASSIEISGMPQHFGDGTRLSIL.

Notes on this clonotype: A much larger clone differs by one base, so this may be a read error. A read error is likely, as this CDR3 ends without the conserved phenylalanine or tryptophan. The genes are TRBV12-3 or TRBV12-4 and TRBJ1-2; D is ambiguous. The CDR3 length is 13 residues. V was shortened by 2 bases and J by 4 bases, with 8 bases between the two germline ends. CDR3 protein: CASSLTEAYGYTI. CDR3 DNA: TGTGCCAGCAGTTTAACCGAGGCCTATGGCTACACCATC.

The rearrangement uses TRBV28 and TRBJ2-7, with 9 bases lining up with TRBD1. The V segment lost 5 bases and the J segment 10 bases; nucleotides outside the gene matches: 9. The CDR3 contains 13 residues. Germline loops: CDR1 MDHEN, CDR2 SYDVKM. The CDR3 protein is CASSPQQGAKQYF. The DNA for the CDR3 is TGTGCCAGCAGTCCCCAACAGGGGGCGAAACAGTACTTC.

This chain uses TRBV10-3 with TRBJ2-7, with D perhaps assigned TRBD1 or TRBD2 (5 bases each). Germline V gene lookup returns CDR1 ENHRY and CDR2 SYGVKD. This CDR3 has 13 residues. V was shortened by 6 bases and J by 6 bases, with 15 bases between the two germline ends. The CDR3 is CAIRPGREGEQYF. The CDR3 DNA sequence: TGTGCCATCAGGCCGGGACGCGAGGGCGAGCAGTACTTC.

Only a few counts were recorded for this clonotype. This sequence joins TRBV7-2 and TRBJ2-5, with TRBD2 matching 15 bases. V shed 2 bases, J shed 3 bases, and the junction held 4 bases outside the gene matches. CDR3 length equals 17 residues. The germline V gene has CDR1 SGHTA and CDR2 FQGNSA. The CDR3 nucleotides read TGTGCCAGCAGCTTAAATGGACTAGCGGGGGGGGAAGAGACCCAGTACTTC. As protein: CASSLNGLAGGEETQYF.

The V call is TRBV27, the J call TRBJ2-1; perhaps TRBD2 as D (6 bases). The CDR3 has 14 residues. The V gene's germline CDR1 is MNHEY and CDR2 SMNVEV (reference sequence). V shed 3 bases and J shed 11 bases, with 17 bases lying between them. The CDR3 loop is CASSFSGGAPKQFF. CDR3 coding DNA: TGTGCCAGCAGTTTTAGTGGCGGGGCCCCTAAGCAGTTCTTC.

This clonotype was counted many times. The chain carries TRBV4-1 and TRBJ1-2; D might be TRBD1 (6 bases). Germline V gene data show CDR1 as MGHRA and CDR2 as YSYEKL. V lost 0 bases and J 8 bases, leaving 16 bases between the germline ends. This CDR3 has 15 residues. The CDR3 spells CASSQDPGRGNGYTF. The CDR3 DNA follows: TGCGCCAGCAGCCAAGATCCAGGCAGGGGTAACGGCTACACCTTC.

The rearrangement joins TRBV10-2 to TRBJ1-2; 8 bases are shared with TRBD1. V dropped 0 bases and J dropped 7; count of bases not matched to a gene: 7. Germline V gene data show CDR1 as WSHSY and CDR2 as SAAADI. There are 15 residues in the CDR3. The CDR3 reads CASSESRTGMGGYTF. The CDR3 DNA reads as TGCGCCAGCAGTGAGTCGAGGACAGGGATGGGTGGCTACACCTTC.

This clonotype came up a few times. The chain joins TRBV7-9 to TRBJ1-4, with D possibly TRBD1 on 5 matching bases. Trimming shortened V by 4 bases and J by 6 bases, and 12 bases separated the two germline ends. CDR1 is SEHNR and CDR2 is FQNEAQ in the germline V gene (reference sequence). This CDR3 contains 14 residues. The CDR3, as DNA: TGTGCCAGCAGCTCCAACACGGGGGATGAAAAACTGTTTTTT. Translating gives CASSSNTGDEKLFF.